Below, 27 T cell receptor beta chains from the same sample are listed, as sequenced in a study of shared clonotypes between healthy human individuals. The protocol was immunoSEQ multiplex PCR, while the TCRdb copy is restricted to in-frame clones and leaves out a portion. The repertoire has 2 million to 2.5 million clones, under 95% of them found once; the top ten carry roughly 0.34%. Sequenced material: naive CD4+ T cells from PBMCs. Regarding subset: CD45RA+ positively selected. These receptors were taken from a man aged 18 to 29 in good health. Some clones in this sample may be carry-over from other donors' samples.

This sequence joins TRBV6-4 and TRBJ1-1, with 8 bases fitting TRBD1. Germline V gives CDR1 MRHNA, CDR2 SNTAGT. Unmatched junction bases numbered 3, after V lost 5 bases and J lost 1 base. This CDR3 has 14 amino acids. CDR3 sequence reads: CASSPDRGNTEAFF. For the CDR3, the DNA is TGTGCCAGCAGTCCCGACAGGGGGAACACTGAAGCTTTCTTT.

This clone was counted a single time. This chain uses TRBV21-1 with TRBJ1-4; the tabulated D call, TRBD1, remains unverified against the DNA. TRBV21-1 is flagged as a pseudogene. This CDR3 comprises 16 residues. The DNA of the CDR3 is TGTGCCAGCAGCAAAAAAAGGCACAGGGAGAATGAAAAACTGTTTTTT. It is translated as CASSKKRHRENEKLFF.

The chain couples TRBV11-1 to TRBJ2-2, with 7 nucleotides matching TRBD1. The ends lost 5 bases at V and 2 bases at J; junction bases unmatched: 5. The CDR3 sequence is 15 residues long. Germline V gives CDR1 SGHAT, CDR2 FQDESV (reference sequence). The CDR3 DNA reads TGTGCCAGCAGCCCCGGGACAGTCAACACCGGGGAGCTGTTTTTT. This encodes CASSPGTVNTGELFF.

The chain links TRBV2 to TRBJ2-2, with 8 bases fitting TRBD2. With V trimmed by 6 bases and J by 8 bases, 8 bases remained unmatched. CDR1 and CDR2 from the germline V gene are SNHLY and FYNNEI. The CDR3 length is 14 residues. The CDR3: CASRSSAGEGELFF. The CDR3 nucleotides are TGTGCCAGCAGATCCTCAGCGGGAGAGGGGGAGCTGTTTTTT.

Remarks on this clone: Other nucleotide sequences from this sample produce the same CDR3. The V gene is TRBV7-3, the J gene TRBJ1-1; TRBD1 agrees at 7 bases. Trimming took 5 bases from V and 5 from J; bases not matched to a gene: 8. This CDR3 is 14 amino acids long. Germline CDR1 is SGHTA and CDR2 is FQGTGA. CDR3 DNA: TGTGCCAGCAGCCGTACAGGGGTTGGTACTGAAGCTTTCTTT. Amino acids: CASSRTGVGTEAFF.

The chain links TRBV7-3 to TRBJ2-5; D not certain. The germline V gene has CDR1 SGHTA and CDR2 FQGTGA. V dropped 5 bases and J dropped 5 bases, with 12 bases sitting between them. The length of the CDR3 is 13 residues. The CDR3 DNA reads TGTGCCAGCAGCCTAGGACGAAGGGAGACCCAGTACTTC. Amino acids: CASSLGRRETQYF.

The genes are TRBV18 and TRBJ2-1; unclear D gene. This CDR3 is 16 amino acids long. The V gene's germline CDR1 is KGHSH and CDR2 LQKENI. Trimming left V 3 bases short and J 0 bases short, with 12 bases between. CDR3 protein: CASSPLFGGSYNEQFF. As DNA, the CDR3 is TGTGCCAGCTCACCCCTTTTTGGCGGCTCCTACAATGAGCAGTTCTTC.

In DNA, the CDR3 is TGTGCCAGCAGTTACGCCACCCAGGGTGGCACTGAAGCTTTCTTT. It translates to CASSYATQGGTEAFF. The V and J genes are TRBV6-6 and TRBJ1-1; maybe TRBD1 (5 bases). The CDR3 runs 15 residues. The ends were cut back, 2 bases at V and 4 bases at J, with 14 bases in the middle. Germline V CDR1 and CDR2: MNHNY, SVGAGI (reference sequence).

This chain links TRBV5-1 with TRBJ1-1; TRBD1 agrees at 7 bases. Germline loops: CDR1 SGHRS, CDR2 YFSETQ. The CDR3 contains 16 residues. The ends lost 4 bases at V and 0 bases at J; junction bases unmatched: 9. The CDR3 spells CASSINGQVMNTEAFF. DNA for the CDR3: TGCGCCAGCAGCATAAACGGACAGGTCATGAACACTGAAGCTTTCTTT.

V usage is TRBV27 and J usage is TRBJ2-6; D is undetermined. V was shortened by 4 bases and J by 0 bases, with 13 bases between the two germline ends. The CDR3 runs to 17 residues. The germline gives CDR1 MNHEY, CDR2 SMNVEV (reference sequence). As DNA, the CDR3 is TGTGCCAGCAGTTGGATAGACGGATTCTCTGGGGCCAACGTCCTGACTTTC. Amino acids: CASSWIDGFSGANVLTF.

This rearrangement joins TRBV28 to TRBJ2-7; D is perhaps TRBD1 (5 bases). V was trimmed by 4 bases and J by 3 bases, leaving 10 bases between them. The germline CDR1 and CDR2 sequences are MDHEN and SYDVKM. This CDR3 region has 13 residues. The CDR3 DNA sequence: TGTGCCAGCAGTTCCGGACATCTCTACGAGCAGTACTTC. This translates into CASSSGHLYEQYF.

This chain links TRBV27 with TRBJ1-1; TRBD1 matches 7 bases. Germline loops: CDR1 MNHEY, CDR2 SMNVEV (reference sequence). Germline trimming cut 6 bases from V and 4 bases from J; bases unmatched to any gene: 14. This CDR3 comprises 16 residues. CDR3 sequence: CASRKGTVGLGTEAFF. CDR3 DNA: TGTGCCAGCAGAAAGGGGACAGTCGGCCTGGGCACTGAAGCTTTCTTT.

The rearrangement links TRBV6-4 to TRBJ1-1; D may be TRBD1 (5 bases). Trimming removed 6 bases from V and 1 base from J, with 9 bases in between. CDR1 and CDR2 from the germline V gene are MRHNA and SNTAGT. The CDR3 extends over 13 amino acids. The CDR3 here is CASSSTENTEAFF. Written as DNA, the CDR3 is TGTGCCAGCAGCTCGACAGAGAACACTGAAGCTTTCTTT.

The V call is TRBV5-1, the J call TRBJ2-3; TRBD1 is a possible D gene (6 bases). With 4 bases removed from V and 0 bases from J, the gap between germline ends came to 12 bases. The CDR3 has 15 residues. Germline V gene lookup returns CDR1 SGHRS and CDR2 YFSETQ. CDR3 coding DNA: TGCGCCAGCAGCCTCTACAGGGTGAGCACAGATACGCAGTATTTT. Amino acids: CASSLYRVSTDTQYF.

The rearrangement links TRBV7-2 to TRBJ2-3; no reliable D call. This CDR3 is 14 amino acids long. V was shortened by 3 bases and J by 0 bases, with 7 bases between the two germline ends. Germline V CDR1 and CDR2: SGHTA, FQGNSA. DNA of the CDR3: TGTGCCAGCAGCTTCGGCAGAAGCACAGATACGCAGTATTTT. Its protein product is CASSFGRSTDTQYF.

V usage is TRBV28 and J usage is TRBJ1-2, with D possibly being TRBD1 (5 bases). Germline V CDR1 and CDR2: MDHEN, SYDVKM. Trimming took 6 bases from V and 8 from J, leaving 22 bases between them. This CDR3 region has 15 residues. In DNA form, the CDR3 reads TGTGCCAGCAGCCTAACCGGGACTAAAAAGGGGGGCTACACCTTC. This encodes CASSLTGTKKGGYTF.

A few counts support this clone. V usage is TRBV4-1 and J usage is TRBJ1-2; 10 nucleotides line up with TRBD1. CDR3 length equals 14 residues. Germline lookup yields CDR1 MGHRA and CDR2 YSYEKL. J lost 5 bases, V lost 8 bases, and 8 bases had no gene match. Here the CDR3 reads CASRGQGRWYGYTF. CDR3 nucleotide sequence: TGCGCCAGCCGGGGACAGGGGCGTTGGTATGGCTACACCTTC.

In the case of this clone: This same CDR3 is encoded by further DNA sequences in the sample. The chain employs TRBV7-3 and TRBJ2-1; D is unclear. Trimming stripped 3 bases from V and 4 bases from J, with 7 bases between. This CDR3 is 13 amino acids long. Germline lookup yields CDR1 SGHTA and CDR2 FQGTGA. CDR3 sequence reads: CASSFRRYNEQFF. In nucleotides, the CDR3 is TGTGCCAGCAGCTTTAGACGGTACAATGAGCAGTTCTTC.

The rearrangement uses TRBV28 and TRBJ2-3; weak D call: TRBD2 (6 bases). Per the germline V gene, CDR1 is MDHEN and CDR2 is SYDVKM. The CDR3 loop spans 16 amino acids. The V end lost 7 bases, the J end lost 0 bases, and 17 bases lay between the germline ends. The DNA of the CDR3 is TGTGCCAGCAACCTGGCTAGCGAGCCTAGCACAGATACGCAGTATTTT. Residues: CASNLASEPSTDTQYF.

This CDR3 reads CASSFSGEVRWTEAFF. CDR3 sequence (DNA): TGTGCCAGCAGTTTTTCAGGGGAGGTCCGGTGGACTGAAGCTTTCTTT. The chain is built from TRBV27 and TRBJ1-1; the D gene is possibly TRBD1 (6 bases). The germline V gene encodes CDR1 MNHEY and CDR2 SMNVEV (reference sequence). Trimming took 3 bases from V and 5 from J, leaving 19 bases between them. CDR3 length equals 16 residues.

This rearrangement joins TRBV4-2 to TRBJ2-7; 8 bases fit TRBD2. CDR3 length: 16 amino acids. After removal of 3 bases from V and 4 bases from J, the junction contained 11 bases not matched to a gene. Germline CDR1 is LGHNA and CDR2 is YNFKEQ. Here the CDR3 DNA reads TGTGCCAGCAGCCAGGGAGTGGGGACTAGTTCGTACGAGCAGTACTTC. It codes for CASSQGVGTSSYEQYF.

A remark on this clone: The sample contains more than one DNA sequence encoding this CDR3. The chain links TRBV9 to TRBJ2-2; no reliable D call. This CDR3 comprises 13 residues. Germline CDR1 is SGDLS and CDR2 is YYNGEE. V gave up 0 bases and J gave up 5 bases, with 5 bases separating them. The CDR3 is CASSVVGTGELFF. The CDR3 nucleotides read TGTGCCAGCAGCGTAGTGGGAACCGGGGAGCTGTTTTTT.

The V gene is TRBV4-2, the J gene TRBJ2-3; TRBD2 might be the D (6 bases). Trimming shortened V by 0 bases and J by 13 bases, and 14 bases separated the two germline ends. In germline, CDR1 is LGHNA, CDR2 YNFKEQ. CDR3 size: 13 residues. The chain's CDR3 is CASSQDPSGLKYF. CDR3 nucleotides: TGTGCCAGCAGCCAAGATCCCAGCGGGCTGAAGTATTTT.

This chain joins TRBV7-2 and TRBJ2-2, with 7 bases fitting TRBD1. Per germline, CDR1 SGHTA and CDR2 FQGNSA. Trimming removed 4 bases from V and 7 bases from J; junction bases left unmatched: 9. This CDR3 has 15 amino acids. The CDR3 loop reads CASSSKTGSYGELFF. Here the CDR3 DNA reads TGTGCCAGCAGCTCGAAGACAGGGTCATACGGGGAGCTGTTTTTT.

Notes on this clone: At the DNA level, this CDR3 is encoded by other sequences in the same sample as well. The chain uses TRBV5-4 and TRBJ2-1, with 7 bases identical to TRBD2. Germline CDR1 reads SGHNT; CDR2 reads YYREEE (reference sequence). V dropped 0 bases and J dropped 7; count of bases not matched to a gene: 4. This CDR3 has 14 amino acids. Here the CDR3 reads CASSLVQGGNEQFF. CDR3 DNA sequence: TGTGCCAGCAGCTTGGTCCAGGGAGGGAATGAGCAGTTCTTC.

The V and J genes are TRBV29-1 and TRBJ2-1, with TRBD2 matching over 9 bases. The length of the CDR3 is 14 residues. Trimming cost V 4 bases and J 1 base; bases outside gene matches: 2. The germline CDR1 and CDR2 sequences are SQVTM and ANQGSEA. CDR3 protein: CSVVTSGSYNEQFF. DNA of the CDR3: TGCAGCGTTGTAACTAGCGGGTCCTACAATGAGCAGTTCTTC.

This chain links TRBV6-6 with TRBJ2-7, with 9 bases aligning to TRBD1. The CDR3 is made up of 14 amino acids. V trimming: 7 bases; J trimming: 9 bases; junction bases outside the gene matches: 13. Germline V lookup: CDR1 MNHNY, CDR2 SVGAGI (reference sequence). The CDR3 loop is CASNQGTGSSGQYF. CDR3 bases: TGTGCCAGCAACCAAGGGACAGGGAGTAGCGGGCAGTACTTC.